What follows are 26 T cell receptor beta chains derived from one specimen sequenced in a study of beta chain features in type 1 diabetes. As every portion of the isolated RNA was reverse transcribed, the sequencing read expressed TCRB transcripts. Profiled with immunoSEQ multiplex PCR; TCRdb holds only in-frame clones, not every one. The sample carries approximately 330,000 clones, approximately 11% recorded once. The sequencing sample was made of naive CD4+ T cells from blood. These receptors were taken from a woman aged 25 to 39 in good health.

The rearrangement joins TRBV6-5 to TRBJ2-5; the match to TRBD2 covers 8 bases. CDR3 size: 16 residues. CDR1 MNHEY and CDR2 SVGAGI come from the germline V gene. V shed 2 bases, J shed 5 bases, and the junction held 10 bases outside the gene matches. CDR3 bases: TGTGCCAGCAGTTACGAGTCGGGAGGGCTCGTGGAGACCCAGTACTTC. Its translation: CASSYESGGLVETQYF.

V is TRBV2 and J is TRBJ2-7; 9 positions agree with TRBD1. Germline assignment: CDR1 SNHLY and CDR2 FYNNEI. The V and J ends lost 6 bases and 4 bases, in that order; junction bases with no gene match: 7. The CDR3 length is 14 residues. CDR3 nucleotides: TGTGCCAGCAGCTCCGGGACAGGGCGGTACGAGCAGTACTTC. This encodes CASSSGTGRYEQYF.

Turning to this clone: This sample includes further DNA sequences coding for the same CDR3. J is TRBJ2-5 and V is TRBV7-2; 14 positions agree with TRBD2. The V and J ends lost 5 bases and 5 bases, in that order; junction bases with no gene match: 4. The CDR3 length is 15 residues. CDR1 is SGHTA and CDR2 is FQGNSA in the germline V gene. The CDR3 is CASSPGLAGEETQYF. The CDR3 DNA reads TGTGCCAGCAGCCCGGGACTAGCGGGAGAGGAGACCCAGTACTTC.

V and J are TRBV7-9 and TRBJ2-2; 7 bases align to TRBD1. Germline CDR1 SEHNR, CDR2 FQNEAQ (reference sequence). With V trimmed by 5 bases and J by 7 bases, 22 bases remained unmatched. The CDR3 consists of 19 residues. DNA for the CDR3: TGTGCCAGCAGCATACGACAGGGCTGGGGGCCTCCCAATGACGGGGAGCTGTTTTTT. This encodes CASSIRQGWGPPNDGELFF.

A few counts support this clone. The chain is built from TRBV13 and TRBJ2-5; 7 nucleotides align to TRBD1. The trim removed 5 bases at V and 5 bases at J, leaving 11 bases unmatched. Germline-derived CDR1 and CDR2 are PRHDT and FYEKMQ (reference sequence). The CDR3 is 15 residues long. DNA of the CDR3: TGTGCCAGCAGCGCCCGGGACCGCAGGGGGGAGACCCAGTACTTC. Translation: CASSARDRRGETQYF.

Here the CDR3 DNA reads TGTGCCAGCAGCGTAGGCGGGACCCGCTCCTACGAGCAGTACTTC. Translating it yields CASSVGGTRSYEQYF. This chain links TRBV9 with TRBJ2-7, with D perhaps TRBD2 (6 bases). Germline CDR1 reads SGDLS; CDR2 reads YYNGEE. V was shortened by 0 bases and J by 0 bases, with 10 bases between the two germline ends. This CDR3 has 15 amino acids.

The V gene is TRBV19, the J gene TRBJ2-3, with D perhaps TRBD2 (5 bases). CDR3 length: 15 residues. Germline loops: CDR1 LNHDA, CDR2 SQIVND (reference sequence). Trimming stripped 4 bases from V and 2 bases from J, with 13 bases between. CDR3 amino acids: CASSTGGGSTDTQYF. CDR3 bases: TGTGCCAGTAGTACGGGCGGCGGGTCCACAGATACGCAGTATTTT.

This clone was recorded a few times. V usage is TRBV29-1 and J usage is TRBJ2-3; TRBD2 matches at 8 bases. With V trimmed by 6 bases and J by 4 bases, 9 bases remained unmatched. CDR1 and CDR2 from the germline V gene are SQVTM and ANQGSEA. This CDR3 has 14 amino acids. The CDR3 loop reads CSVLSGIPPDTQYF. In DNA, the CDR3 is TGCAGCGTCCTTAGCGGGATCCCCCCAGATACGCAGTATTTT.

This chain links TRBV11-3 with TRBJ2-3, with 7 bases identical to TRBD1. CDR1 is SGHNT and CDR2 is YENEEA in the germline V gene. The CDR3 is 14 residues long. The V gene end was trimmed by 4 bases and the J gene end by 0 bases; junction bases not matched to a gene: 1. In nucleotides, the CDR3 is TGTGCCAGCAGCTCGGACAGGAGCACAGATACGCAGTATTTT. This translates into CASSSDRSTDTQYF.

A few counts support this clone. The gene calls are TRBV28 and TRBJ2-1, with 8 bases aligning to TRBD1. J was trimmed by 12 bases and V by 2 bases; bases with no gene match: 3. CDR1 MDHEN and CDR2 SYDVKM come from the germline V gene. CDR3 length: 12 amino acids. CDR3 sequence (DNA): TGTGCCAGCAGTTTAAACAGGGGGGCGCAGTTCTTC. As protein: CASSLNRGAQFF.

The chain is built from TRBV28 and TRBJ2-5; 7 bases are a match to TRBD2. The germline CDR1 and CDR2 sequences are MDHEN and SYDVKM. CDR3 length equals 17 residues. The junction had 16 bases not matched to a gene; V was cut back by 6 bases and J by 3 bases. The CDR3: CASSLAGSGKTKETQYF. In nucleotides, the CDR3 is TGTGCCAGCAGCCTTGCAGGGAGCGGGAAGACCAAAGAGACCCAGTACTTC. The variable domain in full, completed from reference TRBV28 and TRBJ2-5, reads DVKVTQSSRYLVKRTGEKVFLECVQDMDHENMFWYRQDPGLGLRLIYFSYDVKMKEKGDIPEGYSVSREKKERFSLILESASTNQTSMYLCASSLAGSGKTKETQYFGPGTRLLVL.

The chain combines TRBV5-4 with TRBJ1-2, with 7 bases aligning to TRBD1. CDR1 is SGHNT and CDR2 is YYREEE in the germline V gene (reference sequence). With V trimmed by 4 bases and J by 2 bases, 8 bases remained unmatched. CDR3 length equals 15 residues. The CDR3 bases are TGTGCCAGCAGCGTTCAGGGGGATACAAACTATGGCTACACCTTC. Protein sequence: CASSVQGDTNYGYTF.

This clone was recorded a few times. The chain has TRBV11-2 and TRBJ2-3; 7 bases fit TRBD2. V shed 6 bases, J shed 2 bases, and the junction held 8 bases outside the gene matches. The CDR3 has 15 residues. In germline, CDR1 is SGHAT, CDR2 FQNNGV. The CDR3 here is CASSRGGGLTDTQYF. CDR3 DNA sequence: TGTGCCAGCAGTCGTGGGGGGGGACTCACAGATACGCAGTATTTT.

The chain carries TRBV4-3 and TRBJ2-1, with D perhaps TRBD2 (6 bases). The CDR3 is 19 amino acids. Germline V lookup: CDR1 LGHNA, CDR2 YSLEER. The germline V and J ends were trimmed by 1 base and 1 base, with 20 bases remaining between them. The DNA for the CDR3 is TGCGCCAGCAGCCAAGGGGGTTTCAGCGGGCGTAGGTCCTACAATGAGCAGTTCTTC. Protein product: CASSQGGFSGRRSYNEQFF.

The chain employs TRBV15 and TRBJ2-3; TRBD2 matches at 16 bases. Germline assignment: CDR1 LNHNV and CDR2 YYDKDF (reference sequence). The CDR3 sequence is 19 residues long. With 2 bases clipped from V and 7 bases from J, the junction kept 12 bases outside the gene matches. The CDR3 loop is CATSRSPGLAGGSGNTQYF. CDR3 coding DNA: TGTGCCACCAGCAGATCTCCGGGACTAGCGGGAGGGTCGGGAAATACGCAGTATTTT.

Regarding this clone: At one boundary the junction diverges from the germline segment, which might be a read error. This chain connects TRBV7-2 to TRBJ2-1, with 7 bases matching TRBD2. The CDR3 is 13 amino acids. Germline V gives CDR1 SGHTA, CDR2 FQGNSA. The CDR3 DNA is TGTGCCAGCAGCTTAGTGGGTGGGAGGGCCGCGGTCTTC. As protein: CASSLVGGRAAVF. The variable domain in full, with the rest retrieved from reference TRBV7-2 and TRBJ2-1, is GAGVSQSPSNKVTEKGKDVELRCDPISGHTALYWYRQSLGQGLEFLIYFQGNSAPDKSGLPSDRFSAERTGGSVSTLTIQRTQQEDSAVYLCASSLVGGRAAVFGPGTRLTVL.

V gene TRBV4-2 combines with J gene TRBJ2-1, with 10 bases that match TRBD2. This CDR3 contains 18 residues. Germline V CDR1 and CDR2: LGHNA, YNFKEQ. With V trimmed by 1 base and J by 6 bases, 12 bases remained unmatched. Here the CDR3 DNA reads TGTGCCAGCAGCCAAGTCGTGGGACCTAGCGGGAGAGGCAATGAGCAGTTCTTC. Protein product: CASSQVVGPSGRGNEQFF.

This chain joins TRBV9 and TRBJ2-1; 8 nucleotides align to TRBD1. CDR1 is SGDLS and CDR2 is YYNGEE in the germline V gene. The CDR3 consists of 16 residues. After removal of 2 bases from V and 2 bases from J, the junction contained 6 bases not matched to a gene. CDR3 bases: TGTGCCAGCAGCGTGCAGGGGGCCGTCGCCTACAATGAGCAGTTCTTC. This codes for CASSVQGAVAYNEQFF. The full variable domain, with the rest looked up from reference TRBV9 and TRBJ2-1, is DSGVTQTPKHLITATGQRVTLRCSPRSGDLSVYWYQQSLDQGLQFLIQYYNGEERAKGNILERFSAQQFPDLHSELNLSSLELGDSALYFCASSVQGAVAYNEQFFGPGTRLTVL.

CDR3 DNA sequence: TGTGCCAGCAGGCCAACAGGAATCTATGGCTACACCTTC. Translation: CASRPTGIYGYTF. The V gene is TRBV6-1, the J gene TRBJ1-2, with TRBD1 as a possible D gene (5 bases). V dropped 6 bases and J dropped 4 bases, with 12 bases sitting between them. Germline loops: CDR1 MNHNS, CDR2 SASEGT. CDR3 length equals 13 residues.

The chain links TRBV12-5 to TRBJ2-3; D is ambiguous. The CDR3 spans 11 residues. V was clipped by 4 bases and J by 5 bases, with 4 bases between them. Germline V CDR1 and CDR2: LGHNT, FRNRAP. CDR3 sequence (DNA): TGTGCTAGTGGTTCGGGAGATACGCAGTATTTT. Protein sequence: CASGSGDTQYF.

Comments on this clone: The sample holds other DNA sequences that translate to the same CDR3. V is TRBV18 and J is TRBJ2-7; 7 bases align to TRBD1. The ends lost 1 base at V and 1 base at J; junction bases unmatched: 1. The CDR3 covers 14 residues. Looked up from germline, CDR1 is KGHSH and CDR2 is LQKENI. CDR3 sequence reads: CASSPLQGSYEQYF. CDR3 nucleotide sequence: TGTGCCAGCTCACCACTACAGGGGTCCTACGAGCAGTACTTC.

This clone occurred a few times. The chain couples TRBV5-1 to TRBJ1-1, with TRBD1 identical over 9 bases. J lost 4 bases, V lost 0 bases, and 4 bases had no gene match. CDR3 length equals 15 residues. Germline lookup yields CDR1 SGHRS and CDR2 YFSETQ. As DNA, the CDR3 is TGCGCCAGCAGCTTGGTTACAGGGGGCGGCACTGAAGCTTTCTTT. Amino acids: CASSLVTGGGTEAFF.

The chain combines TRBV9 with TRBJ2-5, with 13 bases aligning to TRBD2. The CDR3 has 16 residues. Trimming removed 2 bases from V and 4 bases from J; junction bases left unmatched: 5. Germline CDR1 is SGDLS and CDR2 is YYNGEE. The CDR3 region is CASSVGTSGIGETQYF. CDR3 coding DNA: TGTGCCAGCAGCGTGGGGACTAGCGGGATTGGAGAGACCCAGTACTTC.

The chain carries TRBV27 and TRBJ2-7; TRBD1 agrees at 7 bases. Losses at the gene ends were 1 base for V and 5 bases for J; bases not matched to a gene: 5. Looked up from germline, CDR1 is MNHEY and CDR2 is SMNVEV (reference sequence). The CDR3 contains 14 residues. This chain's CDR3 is CASSLLTGVHEQYF. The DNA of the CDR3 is TGTGCCAGCAGTTTATTAACAGGGGTCCACGAGCAGTACTTC.

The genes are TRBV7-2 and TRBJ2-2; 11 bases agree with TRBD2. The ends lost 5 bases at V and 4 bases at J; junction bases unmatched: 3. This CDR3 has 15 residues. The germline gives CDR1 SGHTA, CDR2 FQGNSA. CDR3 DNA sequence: TGTGCCAGCAGCCCTGGGACTAGCGGCACCGGGGAGCTGTTTTTT. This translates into CASSPGTSGTGELFF.

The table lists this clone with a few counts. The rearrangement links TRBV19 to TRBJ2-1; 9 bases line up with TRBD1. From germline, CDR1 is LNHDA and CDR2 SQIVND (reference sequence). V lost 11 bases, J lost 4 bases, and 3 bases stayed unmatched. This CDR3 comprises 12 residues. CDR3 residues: CASTGGYNEQFF. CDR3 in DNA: TGTGCCTCGACAGGGGGGTACAATGAGCAGTTCTTC.